This T cell receptor beta chain was recorded in a study of T cell responses to AZD1222 COVID-19 vaccine. CDR1 is MDHEN, CDR2 SYDVKM, per germline. The V and J ends lost 6 bases and 3 bases, in that order; junction bases with no gene match: 10. The CDR3 totals 17 residues. Clones were sequenced by immunoSEQ multiplex PCR, and TCRdb holds only the in-frame ones, with some missing. The repertoire has 100,000 to 150,000 clones, nearly 95% of them found once; the top ten carry about 5%. The V and J genes are TRBV28 and TRBJ1-5; TRBD1 aligns across 11 bases. Material: peripheral blood, obtained on day 0 of AZD1222 vaccination. This TCR came from an adult in good health. The CDR3 bases are TGTGCCAGCAGCCGCACCGGGACAGGGGGGATCAATCAGCCCCAGCATTTT. Protein: CASSRTGTGGINQPQHF.